The clone carrying this T cell receptor (beta chain) was counted many times. Its antigen is still unknown. The record originates from a study of human T cells and chemical hapten exposure. About the study: Small volume differences among pooled libraries mainly caused per-sample TCR yield variation.

Individual cDNA molecules in this library carried unique molecular identifiers. TCRdb redid the calling of the RACE reads with MiXCR, one entry per CDR3 protein. Counted here are 44,000 or so distinct CDR3 sequences, 3.7% occurring once; the ten biggest clones make up 5% to 7%. Time point indicated: healthy volunteer bleed at 6 weeks. The total RNA was obtained from whole blood that was not fractionated. Broader study findings: No change in TCRs above 1 in 1000 frequency was produced by DPC sensitization.

The CDR3 runs to 15 residues. The J segment lost 7 bases and the V segment lost 1 base, leaving 4 bases of the junction unmatched. The material sequenced was whole blood. The TCR comes from a human donor in good health. Some clones in this sample may be carry-over from other donors' samples. The V call is TRBV12-3 or TRBV12-4, the J call TRBJ2-1, with 10 bases that match TRBD2. The CDR3 sequence is CASSLVQTSGNEQFF. CDR3 nucleotide sequence: TGTGCCAGCAGTTTAGTGCAGACTAGCGGGAATGAGCAGTTCTTC.